This paragraph reports one TCR beta chain. This clonotype occurred many times. Which antigen it targets is not known. No clone much larger than this one lies a single base away; base qualities are absent. Library preparation used PCR. The sample was run on an Illumina HiSeq 2500. TCR libraries were prepared with molecular barcoding, using unique molecular identifiers to normalize TCRbeta repertoire quantification. In-frame beta chains were kept once TCRdb had trimmed the public reads at Q25 with fastp and called clones with MiXCR. Rows are unified per CDR3 protein, each entry keeping the most common DNA and genes. The table for this sample lists approximately 520,000 distinct CDR3 sequences; 10% to 12% of them were counted only once. Jointly, the top ten make up 11% to 15% of the sample. The label giving this sample's treatment or condition can be read as: allogeneic hematopoietic cell transplantation with graft depleted of TCRalphabeta T cells and CD19 B cells. The transplant recipients were children given TCRalphabeta/CD19-depleted allogeneic hematopoietic cell grafts.

This record belongs to a study of T-cell reconstitution after alpha-beta-depleted transplantation in children (dated by TCRdb to the mid-2010s). Study-wide context: Using TCR repertoire profiling, the study quantitatively followed how T-cell immune reconstitution unfolded in children after TCRalphabeta/CD19-depleted allogeneic hematopoietic cell transplantation.

Points the paper makes about the study in general: In some patients, the high TCRbeta diversity seen at day 60 was put down to recipient T cells and intrathymic progenitors that had survived conditioning. The frequencies of hyperexpanded clones fell over the following months, and after one year, T-cell counts and TCRbeta diversity were mostly attributed to newly produced T cells. Apparently early alphabetaT-cell count recovery about two months after transplant reportedly relied on only several hundred rapidly expanded clones derived from non-depleted graft cells.

Per the germline V gene, KGHDR is the CDR1 and SFDVKD is the CDR2. The germline V and J ends show losses of 6 bases and 3 bases respectively, and no gene match explains 12 bases of the junction. From its cysteine to its phenylalanine, the CDR3 spans 17 amino acids. Only CDR3 DNA remains: 51 bases, in frame from the first base. This chain is built from TRBV24-1 and TRBJ1-5; TRBD1 fits 8 bases in the junction. The clonotype originates from a female patient aged 2-10 years who had a stem cell transplant for aplastic anemia, so the T cells may come from the graft donor. The sequenced sample was PBMCs, mostly from graft donor cells, obtained 180 days after TCRalphabeta/CD19-depleted stem cell transplant. The CDR3 corresponds to CATSPVRTGRHNQPQHF. The nucleotide sequence reads as follows: TGTGCCACCAGTCCAGTTCGGACAGGGAGGCACAATCAGCCCCAGCATTTT.